This T cell receptor (beta chain) was recovered during a study of beta chain features in type 1 diabetes. Trimming at V came to 1 base and at J to 0 bases, leaving 8 bases not matched to a gene. The CDR3 totals 18 residues. CDR1 and CDR2 (germline): SGHNT, YYREEE (reference sequence). Notes on the study in general: Shorter templates might be favored by PCR, and equally so in patients and in controls.

Per donor, one heparinised blood draw averaged about 110 mL. As every portion of the isolated RNA was reverse transcribed, the sequencing read expressed TCRB transcripts. Here immunoSEQ multiplex PCR was the method, and the copy in TCRdb shows in-frame clones only, minus some. The sample includes some 330,000 clones, around 10% of them seen just once. Points on this clone: Its antigen is currently unknown.

The receptor was isolated from a woman aged 25 to 39 in good health. Source material: naive CD4+ T cells from blood. This chain connects TRBV5-4 to TRBJ1-1, with 11 positions matching TRBD1. The DNA for the CDR3 is TGTGCCAGCAGCTTGAGGACAGGGGGCCGCAGAATGAACACTGAAGCTTTCTTT. This codes for CASSLRTGGRRMNTEAFF.